A selection of T cell receptor beta chains follows, all from one sample in a study of blood T cell repertoires in COVID-19. The assay was immunoSEQ multiplex PCR, and TCRdb's table has in-frame clones only and misses some. Altogether roughly 120,000 clones are present, 65% to 80% being singletons, with the ten largest covering under 3%. The sequencing input was peripheral blood. All receptors come from a man aged 50-59 years with acute or convalescent COVID-19. CDR3s include the opening cysteine and the closing phenylalanine or tryptophan. Fields, in order: J gene, clone size, D gene, V gene, CDR3 DNA, CDR3 protein. D genes are given only for firm matches. Some rows mark clone size as missing; the rest say once, few, many or name a class of expanded clone.

j_gene: TRBJ2-7; abundance: -; d_gene: -; v_gene: TRBV21-1; CDR3nt: TGTGCCAGCAGCAAAGAAACAGCGGGAGGGATTCTAGAGAGCTCCTACGAGCAGTACTTC; CDR3aa: CASSKETAGGILESSYEQYF
j_gene: TRBJ2-1; abundance: -; d_gene: TRBD1; v_gene: TRBV7-3; CDR3nt: TGTGCCAGCAGCCTGACCGGGACAGCTAATGAGCAGTTCTTC; CDR3aa: CASSLTGTANEQFF
j_gene: TRBJ2-3; abundance: -; d_gene: TRBD2; v_gene: TRBV4-2; CDR3nt: TGTGCCAGCAGCCAAGATGAGGGAGGGCCAGATACGCAGTATTTT; CDR3aa: CASSQDEGGPDTQYF
j_gene: TRBJ1-1; abundance: -; d_gene: TRBD1; v_gene: TRBV9; CDR3nt: TGTGCCAGCAGCGTGTCTGGAAAGACAGGGGCGGACACTGAAGCTTTCTTT; CDR3aa: CASSVSGKTGADTEAFF
j_gene: TRBJ1-4; abundance: -; d_gene: -; v_gene: TRBV11-1; CDR3nt: TGTGCCAGCAGCTTAAACGCAGGCGAAGAAAAACTGTTTTTT; CDR3aa: CASSLNAGEEKLFF
j_gene: TRBJ1-5; abundance: few; d_gene: -; v_gene: TRBV19; CDR3nt: TGTGCCAGTACCCTTATTCCGGGGGGCAATCAGCCCCAGCATTTT; CDR3aa: CASTLIPGGNQPQHF
j_gene: TRBJ2-2; abundance: medium-sized; d_gene: TRBD1; v_gene: TRBV11-2; CDR3nt: TGTGCCAGCAGCCCGATGGGGACAGGGGACCTGGAAAACACCGGGGAGCTGTTTTTT; CDR3aa: CASSPMGTGDLENTGELFF
j_gene: TRBJ1-5; abundance: -; d_gene: -; v_gene: TRBV2; CDR3nt: TGTGCCAGCAGTGAAGTCCACCAAGGGGGTCAGCCCCAGCATTTT; CDR3aa: CASSEVHQGGQPQHF
j_gene: TRBJ1-1; abundance: -; d_gene: TRBD1; v_gene: TRBV10-3; CDR3nt: TGTGCCATCAGCATCACAGGGGACACTGAAGCTTTCTTT; CDR3aa: CAISITGDTEAFF
j_gene: TRBJ2-1; abundance: -; d_gene: -; v_gene: TRBV6-5; CDR3nt: TGTGCCAGCAGGAGGGGGAGAAGTAATGAGCAGTTCTTC; CDR3aa: CASRRGRSNEQFF
j_gene: TRBJ1-1; abundance: -; d_gene: TRBD1; v_gene: TRBV6-5; CDR3nt: TGTGCCAGCAGAATACAGGGGGACACTGAAGCTTTCTTT; CDR3aa: CASRIQGDTEAFF
j_gene: TRBJ1-1; abundance: few; d_gene: -; v_gene: TRBV2; CDR3nt: TGTGCCGGTCAGGGTACAGCCATTAACACTGAAGCTTTCTTT; CDR3aa: CAGQGTAINTEAFF
j_gene: TRBJ2-2; abundance: -; d_gene: TRBD2; v_gene: TRBV30; CDR3nt: TGTGCCTGGGGGGGAGGGGTCCCCGGGGAGCTGTTTTTT; CDR3aa: CAWGGGVPGELFF
j_gene: TRBJ1-1; abundance: -; d_gene: -; v_gene: TRBV6-2/TRBV6-3; CDR3nt: TGTGCCAGCAGTTACTCGATAAGAGTAGACTTTAGGTCGGACACTGAAGCTTTCTTT; CDR3aa: CASSYSIRVDFRSDTEAFF
j_gene: TRBJ1-3; abundance: -; d_gene: -; v_gene: TRBV28; CDR3nt: TGTGCCAGCAGTTTATCCTACTTGAACAGGGCTGGAAACACCATATATTTT; CDR3aa: CASSLSYLNRAGNTIYF
j_gene: TRBJ1-3; abundance: -; d_gene: -; v_gene: TRBV7-8; CDR3nt: TGTGCCAGCAGCTTAGCGCCCCTAAACCCTGGAAACACCATATATTTT; CDR3aa: CASSLAPLNPGNTIYF
j_gene: TRBJ2-3; abundance: -; d_gene: TRBD2; v_gene: TRBV7-9; CDR3nt: TGTGCCAGCAGCCCGAGACTAGCGGGGCCCACAGATACGCAGTATTTT; CDR3aa: CASSPRLAGPTDTQYF
j_gene: TRBJ2-7; abundance: -; d_gene: -; v_gene: TRBV10-3; CDR3nt: TGTGCCATCAGTGAAGCTGGCTACGAGCAGTACTTC; CDR3aa: CAISEAGYEQYF
j_gene: TRBJ2-3; abundance: -; d_gene: -; v_gene: TRBV2; CDR3nt: TGTGCCAGCAGCCGAAGGGGGGGAACCCCCCCAGATACGCAGTATTTT; CDR3aa: CASSRRGGTPPDTQYF
j_gene: TRBJ1-5; abundance: -; d_gene: TRBD1; v_gene: TRBV5-5; CDR3nt: TGTGCCAGCAGCTTGGGACAGGGCTTGAGCAATCAGCCCCAGCATTTT; CDR3aa: CASSLGQGLSNQPQHF
j_gene: TRBJ1-6; abundance: -; d_gene: TRBD1; v_gene: TRBV7-2; CDR3nt: TGTGCCAGCAGCGCCCAATCAGGGGGCAGAAATTCACCCCTCCACTTT; CDR3aa: CASSAQSGGRNSPLHF
j_gene: TRBJ2-3; abundance: -; d_gene: -; v_gene: TRBV18; CDR3nt: TGTGCCAGCTCAGGCCAAGATACGCAGTATTTT; CDR3aa: CASSGQDTQYF
j_gene: TRBJ2-7; abundance: once; d_gene: TRBD2; v_gene: TRBV2; CDR3nt: TGTGCCTCCACCGGGACTAGCGGCTACGAGCAGTACTTC; CDR3aa: CASTGTSGYEQYF
j_gene: TRBJ2-1; abundance: -; d_gene: -; v_gene: TRBV10-3; CDR3nt: TGTGCCATCAGTGCCTCCGGGGAATACAATGAGCAGTTCTTC; CDR3aa: CAISASGEYNEQFF
j_gene: TRBJ2-1; abundance: few; d_gene: -; v_gene: TRBV16; CDR3nt: TGTGCCAGCAGCCACCGGGACATCCAGTTCTTC; CDR3aa: CASSHRDIQFF
j_gene: TRBJ2-1; abundance: -; d_gene: TRBD1; v_gene: TRBV7-9; CDR3nt: TGTGCCAGCAGCTTACCGACAGGGACCCAGAGCTCCTACAATGAGCAGTTCTTC; CDR3aa: CASSLPTGTQSSYNEQFF
j_gene: TRBJ2-4; abundance: few; d_gene: -; v_gene: TRBV3-1/TRBV3-2; CDR3nt: TGTGCCAGCAGCTTCAGGGGAGAAAACATTCAGTACTTC; CDR3aa: CASSFRGENIQYF
j_gene: TRBJ1-2; abundance: once; d_gene: -; v_gene: TRBV5-1; CDR3nt: TGCGCCAGCAGCTTGGCCGGGGAGACCTACTATGGCTACACCTTC; CDR3aa: CASSLAGETYYGYTF
j_gene: TRBJ1-2; abundance: -; d_gene: TRBD1; v_gene: TRBV28; CDR3nt: TGTGCCAGCAGTTCTGGACAGGGGGACTATGGCTACACCTTC; CDR3aa: CASSSGQGDYGYTF
j_gene: TRBJ1-2; abundance: -; d_gene: -; v_gene: TRBV11-2; CDR3nt: TGTGCCAGCAGCTTAGATCCCAGCGGGGGCTATGGCTACACCTTC; CDR3aa: CASSLDPSGGYGYTF
j_gene: TRBJ2-6; abundance: -; d_gene: -; v_gene: TRBV29-1; CDR3nt: TGCAGCGTTGAAGGTCTCTCTGGGGCCAACGTCCTGACTTTC; CDR3aa: CSVEGLSGANVLTF
j_gene: TRBJ2-7; abundance: -; d_gene: -; v_gene: TRBV5-5; CDR3nt: TGTGCCAGCAGCTTGACTGGCGAGCAGTACTTC; CDR3aa: CASSLTGEQYF
j_gene: TRBJ1-4; abundance: -; d_gene: TRBD1; v_gene: TRBV19; CDR3nt: TGTGCCAGTAGTGAATTACAGGGGGATGAAAAACTGTTTTTT; CDR3aa: CASSELQGDEKLFF
j_gene: TRBJ1-2; abundance: -; d_gene: -; v_gene: TRBV29-1; CDR3nt: TGCAGCGTTGCCGGCGGAATCAACTATGGCTACACCTTC; CDR3aa: CSVAGGINYGYTF
j_gene: TRBJ2-2; abundance: -; d_gene: TRBD1; v_gene: TRBV29-1; CDR3nt: TGCAGCGTCCCGGGACAGCAGAACACCGGGGAGCTGTTTTTT; CDR3aa: CSVPGQQNTGELFF
j_gene: TRBJ2-5; abundance: -; d_gene: TRBD2; v_gene: TRBV5-1; CDR3nt: TGCGCCAGCACGCCGGGAGGTCAGGAGACCCAGTACTTC; CDR3aa: CASTPGGQETQYF
j_gene: TRBJ2-7; abundance: -; d_gene: -; v_gene: TRBV19; CDR3nt: TGTGCCAGTAGTATAGCTGGCAGAAACTACGAGCAGTACTTC; CDR3aa: CASSIAGRNYEQYF
j_gene: TRBJ2-2; abundance: -; d_gene: -; v_gene: TRBV12-3/TRBV12-4; CDR3nt: TGTGCCAGCGTCTTCGCCGGGGAGCTGTTTTTT; CDR3aa: CASVFAGELFF
j_gene: TRBJ1-4; abundance: -; d_gene: -; v_gene: TRBV6-5; CDR3nt: TGTGCCAGCAGTACAACAGGCGTTAATGAAAAACTGTTTTTT; CDR3aa: CASSTTGVNEKLFF
j_gene: TRBJ2-1; abundance: once; d_gene: TRBD2; v_gene: TRBV5-4; CDR3nt: TGTGCCAGCAGCTACCCGGGAGGGGGTGAGCAGTTCTTC; CDR3aa: CASSYPGGGEQFF